The T cell receptor (beta chain) described here comes from a study of blood T cell repertoires in COVID-19 (dated by TCRdb to 2018 to 2021). For the wider study: Samples covering the acute and convalescent phases of COVID-19 were provided by collaborators in the United States, Italy and Spain. Samples were obtained from the ongoing ImmuneRACE study (first 160 participants) and from about 1,300 subjects provided by 6 global collaborators. Where HLA class I and class II types were available, the types were taken from metadata supplied by the sample provider, not from assay-based typing. The material from the prospective study consisted of cDNA or gDNA derived from T cells, B-cell-depleted T cells, or PBMCs. Deeply sampled blood TCRbeta repertoires from subjects exposed to, actively infected with, or recovered from COVID-19 were included in the dataset. Nearly every sample came with metadata listing a de-identified subject ID, COVID-19 status, age in years and sex. A freely available public database, intended as a resource for researchers studying the immune response to SARS-CoV-2, is where the repertoires were released. Results the study describes overall, beyond this receptor: The amount of clinical and demographic metadata varied by source and participant and was provided uncurated.

A remark on this clone: This clone's antigen is unknown. Base qualities are not at hand, and no much larger clone is one base apart.

V is cut by 3 bases and J by 5 bases, and the space between the germline ends is 13 bases. The CDR3 runs 14 residues from the cysteine to the phenylalanine. Of the read, only the CDR3 DNA is kept; its 42 bases are in frame from base 1. The germline V gene (reference sequence) sets CDR1 to SGHKS and CDR2 to YYEKEE. The collaborating institutions used their own protocols to collect whole blood in K2EDTA tubes. Collaborator samples were shipped for TCRbeta analysis as frozen whole blood, isolated PBMCs, or DNA extracted from either sample type. TCRbeta CDR3 regions were amplified from genomic DNA by means of the immunoSEQ Assay, a bias-controlled multiplex PCR. The authors processed their data as follows. The number of nucleated cells in each sample was estimated from the amplification of reference gene primers within the assay. To quantify the absolute abundance of each unique TCRbeta CDR3 rearrangement, sequence reads were collapsed and filtered. For each sample, productive Simpson clonality was calculated as the square root of Simpson's diversity index across productive rearrangements. The table comes from immuneACCESS by way of TCRdb, which keeps in-frame sequences with V and J called. Part of the clones is missing from these tables; in studies checked, under half for an unresolved V gene and the rest for unknown reasons. The V and J calls and clone size are taken from that table; D and trimming were inferred from the DNA. The sample table contains around 380,000 clones; only one count was recorded for approximately 80% of them. The ten largest clones add up to more than 1% of the sample.

Recombination linked TRBV5-5 to TRBJ2-3, with the D gene uncertain. The receptor was derived from a human donor with acute or convalescent COVID-19. The donor label of this sample is uncertain. Sequencing used peripheral blood. The nucleotide sequence reads TGTGCCAGCAGCTACGGCGACCACAGAGATACGCAGTATTTT. This gives the protein CASSYGDHRDTQYF.